This T cell receptor beta chain was sequenced during a study of blood T cell repertoires in COVID-19. Background on the study: The study drew acute and convalescent COVID-19 samples from the United States, Italy and Spain. T cells, B-cell-depleted T cells, or PBMCs supplied cDNA or gDNA.

This clone appeared a few times. Germline values: CDR1 LNHNV, CDR2 YYDKDF (reference sequence). V lost 0 bases and J 8 bases, leaving 19 bases between the germline ends. The CDR3 length is 16 residues. In the study's own analysis: Scientists estimated how many nucleated cells there were by amplifying reference gene primers. Using immunoSEQ multiplex PCR, the repertoire was profiled, and TCRdb retains in-frame clones only, with some absent. The V and J calls and clone size are taken from that table; D and trimming were inferred from the DNA. The repertoire includes 150,000 or so clones, roughly three quarters of them detected once, and approximately 2% sits in the top ten.

The specimen sequenced was peripheral blood. The chain couples TRBV15 to TRBJ1-2, with a weak D call TRBD1 (6 bases). The receptor comes from a woman between 70 and 85 years old with acute or convalescent COVID-19. CDR3 nucleotide sequence: TGTGCCACCAGCAGAGATTACGCCTCGGCAGGGGAAGGCTACACCTTC. Residues: CATSRDYASAGEGYTF.